The present entry profiles one T cell receptor beta chain with its context. What antigen it recognizes has not been identified. No base quality values were provided; no much bigger clone lies one nucleotide off. The sample is drawn from a study of CD8 T cells in ankylosing spondylitis (dated by TCRdb to about 2017). Regarding the study in general: T cell receptor beta repertoires were profiled in healthy donors and ankylosing spondylitis patients so that disease-linked TCR variants could be found. The whole study cohort included 95 to 130 healthy donors and around 24 ankylosing spondylitis patients. Peripheral blood was sampled, and synovial fluid was also collected from ankylosing spondylitis patients. What the authors observed across the whole study: A CD8+ phenotype was shown by the disease-linked clones, which were found at relatively low frequencies in peripheral blood. The disease-linked clones were reported as significantly enriched in matched synovial fluid samples from ankylosing spondylitis patients. Some of the motif variants had been reported before in the synovial fluid and blood of reactive arthritis patients, a finding that suggests common disease-initiation mechanisms. Blood from ankylosing spondylitis patients appeared to be characterized by a TCR beta motif made up of under ten highly homologous amino acid variants.

Sequencing was carried out with an Illumina HiSeq 2500. Quantitative 5'-RACE with molecular barcodes was used to prepare TCR beta libraries. In the paper's pipeline: A new computational method, built on a probabilistic model of VDJ rearrangement, was used to identify disease-linked TCR variants. The public reads were reprocessed in TCRdb via fastp at Q25 and MiXCR, keeping in-frame beta chains. Each entry is one CDR3 protein sequence, shown with its most common DNA and genes. These V and J calls originate from TCRdb's pipeline instead of the authors' own analysis. Present in this sample are 250,000 to 350,000 distinct CDR3 sequences, roughly 20% of which were seen just once. 7.8% of the sample is in the top ten clones. The CDR3 contains 14 residues, cysteine and phenylalanine counted. The read is trimmed to its CDR3 DNA, 42 bases read in frame from base 1. V is reduced by 0 bases and J by 2 bases, leaving a spacing of 8 bases between them. The germline V gene (reference sequence) provides CDR1 SGHNT and CDR2 YYREEE.

The sequence was collected from a male donor with ankylosing spondylitis or in good health (not recorded which). This chain joins TRBV5-4 to TRBJ1-2; the D gene remains uncertain. Sample: blood, either unsorted or a sorted T cell fraction (not recorded which). The bases are TGTGCCAGCAGCTTGGCCGCCACCAACTATGGCTACACCTTC. It is translated as CASSLAATNYGYTF.